This is a list of T cell receptor beta chains from one sample in a study of blood T cell repertoires in COVID-19. Using immunoSEQ multiplex PCR, the repertoire was profiled, and TCRdb retains in-frame clones only, with some absent. The sample consists of a few hundred thousand clones, around 90% of them appearing once. The sequenced sample consisted of peripheral blood. Receptors were obtained from a man younger than 35 with active or convalescent COVID-19. The conserved cysteine and the conserved F or W are not part of the CDR3 here. The order of the fields is V gene, CDR3 length, CDR3 protein.

v_call: TRBV5-6
cdr3_length: 12
cdr3_aa: ASSSVTIYAEQF

v_call: TRBV24-1
cdr3_length: 15
cdr3_aa: ATRGRSGQGAVGELF

v_call: TRBV11-2
cdr3_length: 14
cdr3_aa: ASSLVLGGSSYEQY

v_call: TRBV6-1
cdr3_length: 13
cdr3_aa: ASTGGTGEMEKLF

v_call: TRBV7-2
cdr3_length: 13
cdr3_aa: ASSSTSGLTYEQY

v_call: TRBV27
cdr3_length: 12
cdr3_aa: ASSPIIGGDTQY

v_call: TRBV7-8
cdr3_length: 15
cdr3_aa: ASSYSHYMTGSYGYT

v_call: TRBV6-5
cdr3_length: 14
cdr3_aa: ASSYFGGSSYNEQF

v_call: TRBV5-6
cdr3_length: 15
cdr3_aa: ASSRGQGAKSNQPQH

v_call: TRBV3-1/TRBV3-2
cdr3_length: 14
cdr3_aa: ASSQDHRGGGEKLF

v_call: TRBV4-1
cdr3_length: 15
cdr3_aa: ASSQESLAGGPYEQY

v_call: TRBV4-3
cdr3_length: 11
cdr3_aa: ASSQGGWETQY

v_call: TRBV6-6
cdr3_length: 15
cdr3_aa: ASSLKRGSGHTDTQY

v_call: TRBV19
cdr3_length: 14
cdr3_aa: ASSTLYGQGDQPQH